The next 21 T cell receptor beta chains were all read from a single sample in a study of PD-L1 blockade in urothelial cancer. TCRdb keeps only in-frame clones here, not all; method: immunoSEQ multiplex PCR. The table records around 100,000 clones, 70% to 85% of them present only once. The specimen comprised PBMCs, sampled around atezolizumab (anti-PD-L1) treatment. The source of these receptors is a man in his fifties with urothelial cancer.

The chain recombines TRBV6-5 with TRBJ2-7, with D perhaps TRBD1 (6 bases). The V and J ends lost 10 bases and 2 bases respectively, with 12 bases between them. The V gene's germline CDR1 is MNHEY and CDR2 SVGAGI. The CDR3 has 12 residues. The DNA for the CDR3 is TGTGCCACCCAGGGGAATACCTACGAGCAGTACTTC. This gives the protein CATQGNTYEQYF.

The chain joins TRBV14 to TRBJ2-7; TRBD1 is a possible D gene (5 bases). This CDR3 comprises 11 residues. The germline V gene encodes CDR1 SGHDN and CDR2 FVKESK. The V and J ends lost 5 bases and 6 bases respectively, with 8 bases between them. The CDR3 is CASSGASEQYF. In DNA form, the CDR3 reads TGTGCCAGCAGCGGGGCATCCGAGCAGTACTTC. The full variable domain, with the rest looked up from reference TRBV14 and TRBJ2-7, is EAGVTQFPSHSVIEKGQTVTLRCDPISGHDNLYWYRRVMGKEIKFLLHFVKESKQDESGMPNNRFLAERTGGTYSTLKVQPAELEDSGVYFCASSGASEQYFGPGTRLTVT.

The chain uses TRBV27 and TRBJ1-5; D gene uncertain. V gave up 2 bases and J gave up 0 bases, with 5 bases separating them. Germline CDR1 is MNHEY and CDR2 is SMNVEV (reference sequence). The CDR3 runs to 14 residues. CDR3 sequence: CASSLAYSNQPQHF. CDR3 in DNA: TGTGCCAGCAGTTTAGCGTATAGCAATCAGCCCCAGCATTTT.

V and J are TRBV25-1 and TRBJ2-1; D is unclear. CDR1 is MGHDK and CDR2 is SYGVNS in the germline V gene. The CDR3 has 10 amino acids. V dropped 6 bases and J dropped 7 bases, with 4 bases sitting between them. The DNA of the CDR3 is TGTGCCAGCAGGGAGAATGAGCAGTTCTTC. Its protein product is CASRENEQFF.

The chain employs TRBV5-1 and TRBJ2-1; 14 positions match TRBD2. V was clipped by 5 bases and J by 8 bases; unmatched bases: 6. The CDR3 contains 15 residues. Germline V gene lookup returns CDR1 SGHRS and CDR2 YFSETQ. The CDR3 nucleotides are TGCGCCAGCAGACAGACTAGCGGGAGGGCCGATGAGCAGTTCTTC. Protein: CASRQTSGRADEQFF.

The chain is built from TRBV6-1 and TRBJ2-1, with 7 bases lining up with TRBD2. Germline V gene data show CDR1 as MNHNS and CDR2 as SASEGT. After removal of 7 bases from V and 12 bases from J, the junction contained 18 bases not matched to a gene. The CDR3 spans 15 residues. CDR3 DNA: TGTGCCAGCATGAGGTCGCGCGGGAGCCCCGAAGGGCAGTTCTTC. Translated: CASMRSRGSPEGQFF.

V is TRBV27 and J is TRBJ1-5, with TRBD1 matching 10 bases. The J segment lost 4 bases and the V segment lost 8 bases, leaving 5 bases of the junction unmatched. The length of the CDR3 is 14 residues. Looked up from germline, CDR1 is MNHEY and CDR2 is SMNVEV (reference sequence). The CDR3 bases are TGTGCCAGCCAGGACAGGGGGAGAAATCAGCCCCAGCATTTT. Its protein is CASQDRGRNQPQHF.

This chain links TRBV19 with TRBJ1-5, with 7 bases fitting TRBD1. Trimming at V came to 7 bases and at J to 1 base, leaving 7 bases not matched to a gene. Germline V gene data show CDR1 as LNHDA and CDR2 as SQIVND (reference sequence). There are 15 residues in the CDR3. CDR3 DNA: TGTGCCAGTAAAGGATGGACAGGCAGCAATCAGCCCCAGCATTTT. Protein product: CASKGWTGSNQPQHF.

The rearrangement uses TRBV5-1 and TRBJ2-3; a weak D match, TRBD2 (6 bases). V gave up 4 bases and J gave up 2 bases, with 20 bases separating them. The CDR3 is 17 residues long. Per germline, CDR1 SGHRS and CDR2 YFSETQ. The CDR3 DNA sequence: TGCGCCAGCAGCGGAAACCGGGACTTCTTCCTCACAGATACGCAGTATTTT. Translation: CASSGNRDFFLTDTQYF. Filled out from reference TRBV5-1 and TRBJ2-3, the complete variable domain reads KAGVTQTPRYLIKTRGQQVTLSCSPISGHRSVSWYQQTPGQGLQFLFEYFSETQRNKGNFPGRFSGRQFSNSRSEMNVSTLELGDSALYLCASSGNRDFFLTDTQYFGPGTRLTVL.

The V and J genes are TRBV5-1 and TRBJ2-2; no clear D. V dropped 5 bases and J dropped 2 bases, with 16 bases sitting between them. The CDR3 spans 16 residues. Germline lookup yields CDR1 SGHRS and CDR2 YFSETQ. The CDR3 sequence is CASSRDRIENTGELFF. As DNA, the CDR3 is TGCGCCAGCAGTCGTGATAGAATTGAAAACACCGGGGAGCTGTTTTTT. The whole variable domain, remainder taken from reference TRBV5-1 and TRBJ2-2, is KAGVTQTPRYLIKTRGQQVTLSCSPISGHRSVSWYQQTPGQGLQFLFEYFSETQRNKGNFPGRFSGRQFSNSRSEMNVSTLELGDSALYLCASSRDRIENTGELFFGEGSRLTVL.

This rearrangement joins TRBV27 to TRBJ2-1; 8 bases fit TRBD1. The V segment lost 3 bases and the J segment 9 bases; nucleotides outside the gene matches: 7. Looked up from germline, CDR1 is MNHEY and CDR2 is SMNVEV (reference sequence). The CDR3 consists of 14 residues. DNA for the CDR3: TGTGCCAGCAGTTTCGGACAGGGTCGTGGTGAGCAGTTCTTC. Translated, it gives CASSFGQGRGEQFF.

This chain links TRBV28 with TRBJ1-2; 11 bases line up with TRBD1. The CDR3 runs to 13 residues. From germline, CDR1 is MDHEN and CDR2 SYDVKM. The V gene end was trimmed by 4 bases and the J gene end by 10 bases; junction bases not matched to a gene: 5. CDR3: CASSSRDRGDYTF. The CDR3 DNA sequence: TGTGCCAGCAGTTCCCGGGACAGGGGGGACTACACCTTC.

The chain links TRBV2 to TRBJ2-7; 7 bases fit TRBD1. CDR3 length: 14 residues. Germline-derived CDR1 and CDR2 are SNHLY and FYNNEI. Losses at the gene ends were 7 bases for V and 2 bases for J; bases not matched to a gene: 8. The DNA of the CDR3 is TGTGCCAGCAAATACAGGGGTGGGGCCTACGAGCAGTACTTC. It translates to CASKYRGGAYEQYF.

The CDR3 loop is CASSSPSGQKETQYF. The CDR3, as DNA: TGTGCCAGCAGCTCCCCCTCCGGACAGAAAGAGACCCAGTACTTC. V gene TRBV7-9 combines with J gene TRBJ2-5; perhaps TRBD1 as D (6 bases). Germline lookup yields CDR1 SEHNR and CDR2 FQNEAQ (reference sequence). CDR3 length: 15 amino acids. V was shortened by 4 bases and J by 3 bases, with 15 bases between the two germline ends.

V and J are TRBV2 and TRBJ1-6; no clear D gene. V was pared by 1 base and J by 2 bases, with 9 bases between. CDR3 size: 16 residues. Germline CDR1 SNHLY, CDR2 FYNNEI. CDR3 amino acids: CASSEVVSPYNSPLHF. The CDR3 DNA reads TGTGCCAGCAGTGAAGTCGTGAGTCCCTATAATTCACCCCTCCACTTT.

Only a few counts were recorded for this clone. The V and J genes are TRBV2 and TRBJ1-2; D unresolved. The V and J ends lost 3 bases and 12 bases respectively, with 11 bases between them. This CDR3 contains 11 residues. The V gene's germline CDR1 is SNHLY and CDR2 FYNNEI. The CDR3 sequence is CASSDPRKNTF. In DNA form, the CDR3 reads TGTGCCAGCAGTGATCCCAGGAAGAACACCTTC. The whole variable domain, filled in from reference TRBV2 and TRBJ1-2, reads EPEVTQTPSHQVTQMGQEVILRCVPISNHLYFYWYRQILGQKVEFLVSFYNNEISEKSEIFDDQFSVERPDGSNFTLKIRSTKLEDSAMYFCASSDPRKNTFGSGTRLTVV.

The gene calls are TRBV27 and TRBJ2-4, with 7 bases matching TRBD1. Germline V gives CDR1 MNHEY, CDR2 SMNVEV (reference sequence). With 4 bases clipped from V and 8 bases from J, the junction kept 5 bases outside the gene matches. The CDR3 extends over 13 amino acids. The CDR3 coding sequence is TGTGCCAGCAGTTCCCAAACAGGGGACATTCAGTACTTC. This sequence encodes CASSSQTGDIQYF.

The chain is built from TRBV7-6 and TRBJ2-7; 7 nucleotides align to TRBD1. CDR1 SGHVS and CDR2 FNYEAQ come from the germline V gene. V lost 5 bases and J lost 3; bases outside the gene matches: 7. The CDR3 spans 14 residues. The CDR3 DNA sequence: TGTGCCAGCAGCCCCGGACAGGCTATCTACGAGCAGTACTTC. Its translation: CASSPGQAIYEQYF.

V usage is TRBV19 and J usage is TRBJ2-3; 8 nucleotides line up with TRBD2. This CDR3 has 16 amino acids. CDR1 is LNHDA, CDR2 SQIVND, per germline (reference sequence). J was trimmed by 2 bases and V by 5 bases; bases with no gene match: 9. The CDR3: CASSFGLAGFTDTQYF. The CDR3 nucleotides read TGTGCCAGTAGTTTCGGGCTAGCGGGTTTCACAGATACGCAGTATTTT.

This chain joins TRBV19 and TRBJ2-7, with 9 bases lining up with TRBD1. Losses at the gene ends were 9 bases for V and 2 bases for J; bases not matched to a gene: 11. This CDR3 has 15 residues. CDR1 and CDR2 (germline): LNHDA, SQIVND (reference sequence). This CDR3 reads CASCQADRGPYEQYF. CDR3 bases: TGTGCCAGCTGTCAGGCGGACAGGGGACCCTACGAGCAGTACTTC.

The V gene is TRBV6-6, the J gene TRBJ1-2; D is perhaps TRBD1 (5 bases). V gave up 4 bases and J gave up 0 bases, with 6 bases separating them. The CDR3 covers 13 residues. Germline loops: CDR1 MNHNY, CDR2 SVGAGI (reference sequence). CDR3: CASSSGANYGYTF. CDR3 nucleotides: TGTGCCAGCAGTTCGGGGGCTAACTATGGCTACACCTTC.